This is a list of T cell receptor beta chains from one sample in a study of shared clonotypes between healthy human individuals. Profiled with immunoSEQ multiplex PCR; TCRdb holds only in-frame clones, not every one. In the table there are approximately 1.5 million clones, approximately 98.5% of which are singletons. Sequenced: naive CD4+ T cells sorted from blood. Receptors originate from a man aged 25-45 years in good health. Both conserved end residues are part of each CDR3. D genes are given only for firm matches. Expanded clones get a size class; other rows say once, few or many, or leave the size out.

TRBJ2-1 | TRBV7-6 | TRBD2 | 17 | - | CASSLVGQAGGPNEQFF | TGTGCCAGCAGCTTAGTCGGACAGGCGGGAGGGCCAAATGAGCAGTTCTTC
TRBJ1-2 | TRBV19 | TRBD1 | 13 | once | CASGLGQGAGYTF | TGTGCCAGTGGCCTCGGACAGGGCGCCGGCTACACCTTC
TRBJ1-1 | TRBV19 | - | 15 | - | CASSIGQGRNTEAFF | TGTGCCAGTAGTATAGGGCAGGGAAGGAACACTGAAGCTTTCTTT
TRBJ2-5 | TRBV5-5 | - | 14 | - | CASSLDRWEETQYF | TGTGCCAGCAGCCTTGACAGGTGGGAAGAGACCCAGTACTTC
TRBJ2-7 | TRBV11-2 | - | 12 | - | CASRSGSYEQYF | TGTGCCAGTAGATCCGGGTCCTACGAGCAGTACTTC
TRBJ1-2 | TRBV28 | - | 16 | - | CASSSQKFGLSYGYTF | TGTGCCAGCAGTTCACAAAAGTTTGGGTTGAGCTATGGCTACACCTTC
TRBJ2-1 | TRBV5-4 | TRBD2 | 15 | - | CASSPTSGRRNEQFF | TGTGCCAGCAGCCCAACTAGCGGGAGAAGGAATGAGCAGTTCTTC
TRBJ1-4 | TRBV19 | - | 20 | - | CASSIRGRRYRILTGEKLFF | TGTGCCAGTAGTATAAGGGGACGCAGATATCGAATCTTGACGGGTGAAAAACTGTTTTTT
TRBJ1-5 | TRBV6-5 | - | 14 | - | CASSYGTRDQPQHF | TGTGCCAGCAGTTACGGGACTAGGGATCAGCCCCAGCATTTT
TRBJ2-1 | TRBV5-1 | - | 20 | - | CASSLAPGSSAPSSYNEQFF | TGCGCCAGCAGCTTGGCCCCGGGGAGTAGCGCACCTAGCTCCTACAATGAGCAGTTCTTC
TRBJ2-2 | TRBV5-4 | TRBD1 | 16 | - | CASSPRGQGRTGELFF | TGTGCCAGCAGCCCTCGAGGACAGGGCCGGACCGGGGAGCTGTTTTTT
TRBJ2-6 | TRBV4-2 | - | 17 | - | CASSQERFLSGANVLTF | TGTGCCAGCAGCCAAGAGCGGTTCCTCTCTGGGGCCAACGTCCTGACTTTC
TRBJ1-1 | TRBV5-4 | - | 15 | - | CASREGGTGNTEAFF | TGTGCCAGCAGGGAGGGGGGCACGGGGAACACTGAAGCTTTCTTT
TRBJ1-3 | TRBV29-1 | - | 15 | - | CSVEGQAFSGNTIYF | TGCAGCGTTGAAGGGCAGGCGTTCTCTGGAAACACCATATATTTT
TRBJ2-2 | TRBV28 | - | 15 | - | CASSLPGLTTGELFF | TGTGCCAGCAGTTTACCGGGGTTAACCACCGGGGAGCTGTTTTTT
TRBJ2-5 | TRBV29-1 | - | 14 | - | CSVLPAGVSGTQYF | TGCAGCGTCCTACCCGCAGGAGTCAGTGGGACCCAGTACTTC
TRBJ2-5 | TRBV11-2 | - | 15 | - | CASSQQGGSQETQYF | TGTGCCAGCAGCCAACAGGGCGGGAGCCAAGAGACCCAGTACTTC
TRBJ2-4 | TRBV27 | - | 16 | once | CASSLSEGQGRNIQYF | TGTGCCAGCAGTTTAAGCGAAGGCCAGGGCAGAAACATTCAGTACTTC
TRBJ1-5 | TRBV18 | - | 18 | - | CASSPPGVTVRGNQPQHF | TGTGCCAGCTCACCCCCGGGAGTAACAGTACGTGGCAATCAGCCCCAGCATTTT
TRBJ2-3 | TRBV18 | - | 14 | - | CASSPGVGPDTQYF | TGTGCCAGCTCACCAGGGGTCGGGCCAGATACGCAGTATTTT
TRBJ2-7 | TRBV10-1 | - | 14 | - | CASSESTGHNEQYF | TGCGCCAGCAGTGAGTCAACGGGACACAACGAGCAGTACTTC
TRBJ2-3 | TRBV7-8 | - | 15 | once | CASSSSSPGPDTQYF | TGTGCCAGCAGCTCGAGCTCCCCGGGCCCAGATACGCAGTATTTT
TRBJ2-1 | TRBV5-1 | TRBD2 | 15 | - | CASSLSVAGNNEQFF | TGCGCCAGCAGCTTGTCGGTAGCGGGGAACAATGAGCAGTTCTTC
TRBJ2-7 | TRBV5-1 | TRBD2 | 15 | - | CASSRSGRESYEQYF | TGCGCCAGCAGCAGAAGCGGGAGAGAGTCCTACGAGCAGTACTTC
TRBJ2-2 | TRBV7-6 | TRBD1 | 16 | - | CASSLGSQGANGELFF | TGTGCCAGCAGCTTAGGCTCGCAGGGGGCGAACGGGGAGCTGTTTTTT
TRBJ2-3 | TRBV5-1 | TRBD2 | 15 | - | CASSSGLAGADTQYF | TGCGCCAGCAGCTCTGGACTAGCGGGAGCAGATACGCAGTATTTT
TRBJ2-7 | TRBV7-2 | TRBD2 | 14 | - | CASSFTSGNYEQYF | TGTGCCAGCAGCTTCACTAGCGGGAATTACGAGCAGTACTTC
TRBJ2-1 | TRBV5-6 | - | 15 | - | CASSLRVGTTNEQFF | TGTGCCAGCAGCCTGCGGGTCGGGACAACCAATGAGCAGTTCTTC
TRBJ1-2 | TRBV2 | - | 15 | once | CASSGQRAPNYGYTF | TGTGCCAGCAGTGGACAGCGCGCTCCTAACTATGGCTACACCTTC
TRBJ2-3 | TRBV7-2 | - | 16 | - | CASSLDWGTPSRAQYF | TGTGCCAGCAGCTTAGATTGGGGGACTCCAAGTCGCGCGCAGTATTTT
TRBJ2-7 | TRBV9 | - | 15 | - | CASSVAGEAGGEQYF | TGTGCCAGCAGCGTAGCAGGGGAGGCAGGCGGCGAGCAGTACTTC
TRBJ1-5 | TRBV6-1 | - | 13 | - | CASSEWADQPQHF | TGTGCCAGCAGTGAGTGGGCCGATCAGCCCCAGCATTTT
TRBJ2-5 | TRBV19 | TRBD1 | 12 | - | CASSIAGGTQYF | TGTGCCAGTAGTATAGCAGGGGGGACCCAGTACTTC
TRBJ1-1 | TRBV10-3 | TRBD1 | 15 | once | CAISPGQGLNTEAFF | TGTGCCATCAGCCCAGGACAGGGTTTGAACACTGAAGCTTTCTTT
TRBJ1-3 | TRBV7-9 | - | 15 | - | CASSFFAGSGNTIYF | TGTGCCAGCAGCTTCTTCGCAGGGTCTGGAAACACCATATATTTT
TRBJ2-5 | TRBV21-1 | - | 18 | - | CASSKRVPRDLQVGTQYF | TGTGCCAGCAGCAAAAGAGTCCCCCGGGACCTCCAAGTGGGGACCCAGTACTTC
TRBJ1-4 | TRBV9 | - | 15 | - | CASSVAPQTNEKLFF | TGTGCCAGCAGCGTAGCGCCTCAGACTAATGAAAAACTGTTTTTT
TRBJ1-3 | TRBV6-1 | - | 13 | few | CASSVGDGNTIYF | TGTGCCAGCAGTGTGGGGGACGGAAACACCATATATTTT
TRBJ2-5 | TRBV5-4 | - | 13 | - | CASSFADGSTQYF | TGTGCCAGCAGCTTCGCGGACGGAAGCACCCAGTACTTC